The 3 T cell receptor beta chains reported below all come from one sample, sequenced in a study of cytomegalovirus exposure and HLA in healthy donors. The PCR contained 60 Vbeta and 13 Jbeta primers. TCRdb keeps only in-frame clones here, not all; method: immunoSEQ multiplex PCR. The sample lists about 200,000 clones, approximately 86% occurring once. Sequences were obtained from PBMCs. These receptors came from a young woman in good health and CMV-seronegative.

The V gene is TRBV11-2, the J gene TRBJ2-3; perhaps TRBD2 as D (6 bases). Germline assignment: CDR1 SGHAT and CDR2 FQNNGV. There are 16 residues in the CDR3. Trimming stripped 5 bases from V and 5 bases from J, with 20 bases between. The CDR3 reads CASSPRRDSFKDTQYF. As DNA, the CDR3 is TGTGCCAGCAGCCCCCGCCGGGACTCTTTCAAAGATACGCAGTATTTT.

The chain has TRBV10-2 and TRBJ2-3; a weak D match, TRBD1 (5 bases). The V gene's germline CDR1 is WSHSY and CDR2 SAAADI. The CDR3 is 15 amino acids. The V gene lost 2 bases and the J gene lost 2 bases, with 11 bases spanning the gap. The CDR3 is CASSEGRGFTDTQYF. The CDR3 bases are TGCGCCAGCAGTGAGGGAAGGGGTTTCACAGATACGCAGTATTTT.

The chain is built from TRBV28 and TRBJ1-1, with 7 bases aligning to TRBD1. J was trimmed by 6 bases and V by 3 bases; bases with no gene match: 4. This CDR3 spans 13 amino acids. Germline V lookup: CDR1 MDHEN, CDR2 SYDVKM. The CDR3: CASSLTGYPEAFF. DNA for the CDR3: TGTGCCAGCAGTTTGACAGGGTACCCTGAAGCTTTCTTT.